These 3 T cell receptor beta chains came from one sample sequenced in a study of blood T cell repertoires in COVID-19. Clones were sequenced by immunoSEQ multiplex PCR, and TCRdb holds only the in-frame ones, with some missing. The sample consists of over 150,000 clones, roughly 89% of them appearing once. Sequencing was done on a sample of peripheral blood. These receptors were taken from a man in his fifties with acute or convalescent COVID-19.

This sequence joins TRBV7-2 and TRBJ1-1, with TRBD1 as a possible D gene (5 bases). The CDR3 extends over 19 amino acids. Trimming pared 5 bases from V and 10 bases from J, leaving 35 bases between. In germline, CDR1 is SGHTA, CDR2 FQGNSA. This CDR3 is CASSHRGWGKREVRERAFF. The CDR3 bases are TGTGCCAGCAGCCATAGGGGATGGGGCAAAAGGGAGGTTAGGGAAAGAGCTTTCTTT.

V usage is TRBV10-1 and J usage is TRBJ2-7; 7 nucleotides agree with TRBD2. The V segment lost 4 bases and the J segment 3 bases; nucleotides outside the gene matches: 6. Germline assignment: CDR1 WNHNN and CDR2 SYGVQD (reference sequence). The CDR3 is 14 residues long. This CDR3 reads CASSAASGNYEQYF. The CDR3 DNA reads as TGCGCCAGCAGTGCGGCTAGCGGCAACTACGAGCAGTACTTC.

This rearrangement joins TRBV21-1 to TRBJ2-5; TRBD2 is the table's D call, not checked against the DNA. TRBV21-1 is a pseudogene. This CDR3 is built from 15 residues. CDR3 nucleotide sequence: TGTGCCAGCAGCAAAAAGGACGGGGAGGACGAGACCCAGTACTTC. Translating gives CASSKKDGEDETQYF.